The T cell receptor beta chain under discussion was sequenced for a study of blood T cell repertoires in COVID-19. On the study more broadly: The study drew acute and convalescent COVID-19 samples from the United States, Italy and Spain. PBMCs, B-cell-depleted T cells, or T cells provided the cDNA or gDNA that made up the material.

Original processing notes: Reference gene primer amplification yielded estimated nucleated cell counts. Using immunoSEQ multiplex PCR, the repertoire was profiled, and TCRdb retains in-frame clones only, with some absent. The V and J calls and clone size come from that table; D and trimming were worked out from the DNA. Of fewer than 150,000 clones listed, about 86% are singletons. There are a few counts of this clone. Material for sequencing was peripheral blood. This clonotype was obtained from a human donor in a cohort sampled during active COVID-19.

The CDR3 loop is CASMKRTGGELPQHF. CDR3 bases: TGTGCCAGCATGAAGCGGACAGGGGGGGAATTGCCCCAGCATTTT. The rearrangement joins TRBV6-5 to TRBJ1-5, with 10 nucleotides matching TRBD1. V was clipped by 7 bases and J by 9 bases; unmatched bases: 12. Germline V gene data show CDR1 as MNHEY and CDR2 as SVGAGI. The CDR3 runs 15 residues.